Each of the 8 T cell receptor beta chains below was sequenced from the same sample in a study of blood T cells in healthy people across ages. The authors ran a second PCR of 7 to 11 cycles using a sample-barcoded 5' primer and a J-beta primer mix. TCRdb analysed the 5' RACE reads with MiXCR anew, one entry per CDR3 protein. The profile shows about 1.1 million distinct CDR3 sequences, around two fifths of them singletons. What was sequenced was blood. All receptors come from a man younger than 30 in good health.

In regard to this clonotype: Sequence at one end of the junction differs from germline and may be a read error. The chain is built from TRBV7-7 and TRBJ2-5; possible D gene TRBD2, 5 bases. Per the germline V gene, CDR1 is SSHAT and CDR2 is FNYEAQ (reference sequence). The CDR3 loop spans 15 amino acids. The CDR3 region is CASSLALGGKETQYF. In DNA, the CDR3 is TGTGCTAGCAGCTTAGCGCTGGGCGGAAAAGAGACCCAGTACTTC.

In its sample, this clonotype was seen once. The chain carries TRBV29-1 and TRBJ2-2; D uncertain. CDR1 is SQVTM and CDR2 is ANQGSEA in the germline V gene. The CDR3 contains 12 residues. Between the trimmed V and J ends, which lost 7 bases and 6 bases, there was a span of 12 bases. The DNA for the CDR3 is TGCAGCGCCCCGGGCGACGCCGGGGAGCTGTTTTTT. Amino acid sequence: CSAPGDAGELFF.

The chain carries TRBV5-1 and TRBJ2-5, with TRBD2 matching 8 bases. The DNA end is more similar to TRBJ2-1, so the J call may be wrong. This CDR3 region has 14 residues. In germline, CDR1 is SGHRS, CDR2 YFSETQ. DNA of the CDR3: TGCGCCAGCAGGATTACGGGGGGGCAAGAGACCCAGTTCTTC. Protein sequence: CASRITGGQETQFF.

CDR3 sequence (DNA): TGCAGTGCTGGGAACAGGGGGCCCCGCAATGAGCAGTTCTTC. This encodes CSAGNRGPRNEQFF. The chain is built from TRBV20-1 and TRBJ2-1, with 9 bases matching TRBD1. Per the germline V gene, CDR1 is DFQATT and CDR2 is SNEGSKA (reference sequence). CDR3 length equals 14 residues. V lost 5 bases and J lost 6; bases outside the gene matches: 8.

This clonotype has only a few counts. The genes are TRBV12-5 and TRBJ1-1; no firm D call. The germline gives CDR1 LGHNT, CDR2 FRNRAP. The CDR3 length is 14 residues. V shed 6 bases and J shed 0 bases, with 11 bases lying between them. The CDR3 region has the DNA TGTGCTAGTGGCGCGGGAGCTATGAACACTGAAGCTTTCTTT. It translates to CASGAGAMNTEAFF. Combining the CDR3 with reference TRBV12-5 and TRBJ1-1 gives the whole variable domain DARVTQTPRHKVTEMGQEVTMRCQPILGHNTVFWYRQTMMQGLELLAYFRNRAPLDDSGMPKDRFSAEMPDATLATLKIQPSEPRDSAVYFCASGAGAMNTEAFFGQGTRLTVV.

V is TRBV9 and J is TRBJ1-2; 9 bases match TRBD1. V lost 6 bases to trimming and J lost 3 bases; unmatched junction nucleotides: 12. Germline V gene sequence: CDR1 SGDLS, CDR2 YYNGEE. The CDR3 spans 16 residues. CDR3 sequence (DNA): TGTGCCAGCACCCCAGCCGGGGACAGGGATTACTATGGCTACACCTTC. Its protein is CASTPAGDRDYYGYTF.

This chain links TRBV6-2 or TRBV6-3 with TRBJ2-7; 7 positions match TRBD2. The CDR3 extends over 14 amino acids. CDR1 and CDR2 (germline): MNHEY, SVGEGT. The V gene end was trimmed by 2 bases and the J gene end by 7 bases; junction bases not matched to a gene: 8. The CDR3 is CASSYGLEYNEQYF. The CDR3 DNA follows: TGTGCCAGCAGTTACGGACTAGAATACAATGAGCAGTACTTC.

The chain recombines TRBV21-1 with TRBJ2-1; no check of the table's D call, TRBD2, against the DNA was made. TRBV21-1 is designated a pseudogene. This CDR3 is built from 17 residues. This CDR3 reads CASSKAPGTSGPNEQFF. Here the CDR3 DNA reads TGTGCCAGCAGCAAAGCGCCCGGGACTAGCGGACCCAATGAGCAGTTCTTC.